This T cell receptor (beta chain) was observed in a study of T cell responses to AZD1222 COVID-19 vaccine. Whole-study results and caveats: Once two AZD1222 doses were given, Spike-specific TCR breadth and depth went up. Within unmutated variant regions lay the reported targets of nearly half of spike-specific TCRs.

The CDR3 is 15 amino acids. Trimming cost V 3 bases and J 3 bases, with 15 bases left between them. Germline V CDR1 and CDR2: SGHRS, YFSETQ. As for this clone: Its antigen is as yet unknown.

Clones were read by immunoSEQ multiplex PCR, and TCRdb kept only the in-frame ones, dropping some. Seen here are around 140,000 clones, around 87% observed once, and the top ten hold 1.5% to 2%. This material consisted of peripheral blood, taken on day 0 of AZD1222 vaccination. The chain has TRBV5-1 and TRBJ1-1; no firm D call. The receptor was derived from an adult in good health. CDR3 nucleotide sequence: TGCGCCAGCAGCTCGGTCCGCGAGAGGGACACTGAAGCTTTCTTT. Translation: CASSSVRERDTEAFF.